This T cell receptor beta chain derives from a study of cytomegalovirus exposure and HLA in healthy donors. Turning to the study itself: Counted in an early data release were about 80 million unique TCRs from HLA-typed donors.

A multiplex PCR was run with 60 Vbeta primers and 13 Jbeta primers. Here immunoSEQ multiplex PCR was the method, and the copy in TCRdb shows in-frame clones only, minus some. Of some 120,000 clones listed, around 80% are singletons. V lost 4 bases and J 4 bases, leaving 20 bases between the germline ends. This CDR3 has 16 amino acids. Germline CDR1 and CDR2: SGHDT and YYEEEE. The rearrangement uses TRBV5-6 and TRBJ1-1; D is perhaps TRBD1 (6 bases). Sequences were obtained from PBMCs. The TCR originated in a human donor in good health. CDR3 loop: CASSQPGGGLGTEAFF. In DNA form, the CDR3 reads TGTGCCAGCAGCCAGCCCGGGGGGGGCTTGGGCACTGAAGCTTTCTTT.